A single sample is the source of the 29 T cell receptor beta chains below, sequenced in a study of patients and donors after allogeneic stem cell transplantation. TCRdb used MiXCR to reprocess the RT-PCR reads, holding one entry per CDR3 protein. The sample yields 150,000 to 200,000 distinct CDR3 sequences, 30% seen once. The sample taken for sequencing was blood, either unsorted or a sorted T cell fraction (not recorded which). All receptors come from a human donor who was either an allogeneic HSCT recipient or a stem cell or donor lymphocyte infusion donor (not recorded which). It is not recorded whose cells these are; they may come from a transplant donor.

This clonotype has ten or more counts. CDR3: CSAKLTGGTRAFF. CDR3 coding DNA: TGCAGTGCTAAACTGACAGGGGGCACCCGAGCTTTCTTT. The J gene is TRBJ1-1, the V gene TRBV20-1; 10 positions agree with TRBD1. Germline loops: CDR1 DFQATT, CDR2 SNEGSKA (reference sequence). This CDR3 has 13 amino acids. V lost 4 bases and J lost 10; bases outside the gene matches: 9.

In this sample, this clonotype turned up once. The chain uses TRBV11-2 and TRBJ2-1; 8 nucleotides agree with TRBD2. The length of the CDR3 is 16 residues. Germline V lookup: CDR1 SGHAT, CDR2 FQNNGV. Losses at the gene ends were 1 base for V and 6 bases for J; bases not matched to a gene: 8. In DNA form, the CDR3 reads TGTGCCAGCAGCTTAGCGGTAGCGGGACCAAGCAATGAGCAGTTCTTC. Translated: CASSLAVAGPSNEQFF.

This clonotype was seen only once. This chain connects TRBV7-2 to TRBJ2-3; 14 nucleotides match TRBD2. Germline assignment: CDR1 SGHTA and CDR2 FQGNSA. V shed 7 bases, J shed 5 bases, and the junction held 8 bases outside the gene matches. The CDR3 runs to 16 residues. As DNA, the CDR3 is TGTGCCAGCACGCGGGGACTAGCGGGAGTGAGAGATACGCAGTATTTT. Its translation is CASTRGLAGVRDTQYF.

This clonotype was seen a handful of times. V gene TRBV7-2 combines with J gene TRBJ2-1; D tentatively fits TRBD1 or TRBD2 (5 bases each). The CDR3 consists of 13 residues. V shed 5 bases and J shed 8 bases, with 13 bases lying between them. CDR1 and CDR2 (germline): SGHTA, FQGNSA. The CDR3 region has the DNA TGTGCCAGCAGCGCCGGGGCCAAGCATGAGCAGTTCTTC. This gives the protein CASSAGAKHEQFF.

This clonotype was counted between two and nine times. The chain couples TRBV28 to TRBJ2-1; TRBD1 agrees at 8 bases. V was pared by 6 bases and J by 8 bases, with 9 bases of the junction left unmatched. CDR3 size: 14 residues. Germline CDR1 is MDHEN and CDR2 is SYDVKM. The CDR3 reads CASRQTDRADEQFF. CDR3 DNA: TGTGCCAGCAGACAAACGGACAGGGCAGATGAGCAGTTCTTC.

CDR3 in amino acids: CASSLVEGIEKAFF. The CDR3, as DNA: TGTGCCAGCAGCTTGGTAGAAGGTATAGAAAAGGCTTTCTTT. The chain combines TRBV5-6 with TRBJ1-1; D remains ambiguous. This CDR3 spans 14 amino acids. Per germline, CDR1 SGHDT and CDR2 YYEEEE. V lost 0 bases to trimming and J lost 11 bases, with 17 bases between them.

This clonotype occurred a few times. The V call is TRBV5-1, the J call TRBJ1-2, with 8 positions matching TRBD1. The CDR3 has 13 residues. With V trimmed by 5 bases and J by 4 bases, 4 bases remained unmatched. Germline CDR1 and CDR2: SGHRS and YFSETQ. DNA of the CDR3: TGCGCCAGCAGGGACGGACAGGGCTATGGCTACACCTTC. It is translated as CASRDGQGYGYTF.

The chain has TRBV28 and TRBJ1-2; no reliable D call. The CDR3 has 14 amino acids. V was cut by 5 bases and J by 4 bases, with 14 bases left in between. CDR1 is MDHEN and CDR2 is SYDVKM in the germline V gene. This CDR3 is CASSASHGGYGYTF. The CDR3 region has the DNA TGTGCCAGCAGTGCTAGCCATGGTGGCTATGGCTACACCTTC.

The chain recombines TRBV7-9 with TRBJ2-3; 8 positions agree with TRBD2. V was clipped by 1 base and J by 1 base; unmatched bases: 7. Per germline, CDR1 SEHNR and CDR2 FQNEAQ (reference sequence). CDR3 length: 17 amino acids. The CDR3 DNA is TGTGCCAGCAGCTTAGGCTCGGGAGGGCCTGGCACAGATACGCAGTATTTT. This translates into CASSLGSGGPGTDTQYF. The whole variable domain, filled in from reference TRBV7-9 and TRBJ2-3, reads DTGVSQNPRHKITKRGQNVTFRCDPISEHNRLYWYRQTLGQGPEFLTYFQNEAQLEKSRLLSDRFSAERPKGSFSTLEIQRTEQGDSAMYLCASSLGSGGPGTDTQYFGPGTRLTVL.

The sample holds a few counts of this clonotype. The chain has TRBV5-1 and TRBJ2-3; D is unresolved. The CDR3 is 13 residues long. V lost 1 base and J lost 2, with 5 bases in between. The germline V gene encodes CDR1 SGHRS and CDR2 YFSETQ. CDR3 bases: TGCGCCAGCAGCTTGTCGAACACAGATACGCAGTATTTT. Translation gives CASSLSNTDTQYF.

A note on this clonotype: One junction end disagrees with the germline gene, perhaps due to a read error. The chain links TRBV7-7 to TRBJ2-1; TRBD2 might be the D (9 bases). This CDR3 has 18 amino acids. Germline assignment: CDR1 SSHAT and CDR2 FNYEAQ (reference sequence). The CDR3 DNA sequence: TGTGCTAGCAGCTCACAGGGGGGGCTAGCGGGACCTTACAATGAGCAGTTCTTC. Amino acids: CASSSQGGLAGPYNEQFF.

The chain links TRBV5-1 to TRBJ2-3; 9 bases are shared with TRBD1. The germline V gene has CDR1 SGHRS and CDR2 YFSETQ. After removal of 4 bases from V and 3 bases from J, the junction contained 9 bases not matched to a gene. The CDR3 has 16 amino acids. The CDR3 DNA reads TGCGCCAGCAGCCCCTCGGGACAGGGAGGGACAGATACGCAGTATTTT. Translation: CASSPSGQGGTDTQYF.

This chain uses TRBV12-3 or TRBV12-4 with TRBJ1-1, with no clear D. CDR3 length: 14 amino acids. V was shortened by 3 bases and J by 1 base, with 9 bases between the two germline ends. Here the CDR3 reads CASSFLGRNTEAFF. In DNA form, the CDR3 reads TGTGCCAGCAGTTTTCTAGGGAGGAACACTGAAGCTTTCTTT.

This clonotype showed up many times. The chain links TRBV10-3 to TRBJ2-7; 9 positions agree with TRBD2. The germline gives CDR1 ENHRY, CDR2 SYGVKD. CDR3 size: 12 residues. V shed 10 bases and J 7 bases; nucleotides not matched to a gene: 8. The CDR3 here is CATAGGPGEQYF. CDR3 nucleotide sequence: TGTGCCACCGCGGGAGGGCCAGGGGAGCAGTACTTC.

The rearrangement joins TRBV4-1 to TRBJ2-5; D is unresolved. Germline V gene lookup returns CDR1 MGHRA and CDR2 YSYEKL. Trimming took off 0 bases at V and 5 bases at J, with 10 bases between the two ends. There are 14 residues in the CDR3. The CDR3 bases are TGCGCCAGCAGCCAAGATGTCCCCTGGGAGACCCAGTACTTC. Translation: CASSQDVPWETQYF.

This clonotype was seen a few times. V gene TRBV5-6 combines with J gene TRBJ2-7; D perhaps matches TRBD1 (5 bases). The V end lost 4 bases, the J end lost 5 bases, and 22 bases lay between the germline ends. The CDR3 has 16 residues. Germline-derived CDR1 and CDR2 are SGHDT and YYEEEE. CDR3 sequence: CASSPSGFGQINEQYF. In DNA form, the CDR3 reads TGTGCCAGCAGCCCCTCAGGGTTCGGGCAAATAAACGAGCAGTACTTC.

As for this clonotype: One end of the junction is discordant with germline, which a read error may explain. The gene calls are TRBV20-1 and TRBJ2-1, with 12 bases aligning to TRBD1. Germline-derived CDR1 and CDR2 are DFQATT and SNEGSKA (reference sequence). The length of the CDR3 is 14 residues. The CDR3 DNA reads TGCAGTGCCCGACCCGGGACAGGGGGCAATAAGCAGTTCTTC. Its protein is CSARPGTGGNKQFF.

The count of this clonotype is one. The chain carries TRBV10-3 and TRBJ2-3, with 15 bases that match TRBD2. The CDR3 extends over 21 amino acids. Trimming at V came to 2 bases and at J to 3 bases, leaving 15 bases not matched to a gene. Germline V gene sequence: CDR1 ENHRY, CDR2 SYGVKD. This chain's CDR3 is CAISEPTGTSGRIIFTDTQYF. CDR3 sequence (DNA): TGTGCCATCAGTGAGCCCACCGGGACTAGCGGGAGGATTATCTTTACAGATACGCAGTATTTT.

This clonotype was seen a few times. This chain links TRBV6-5 with TRBJ2-2; TRBD1 agrees at 12 bases. This CDR3 comprises 15 residues. The V gene's germline CDR1 is MNHEY and CDR2 SVGAGI. J lost 5 bases, V lost 5 bases, and 3 bases had no gene match. As DNA, the CDR3 is TGTGCCAGCAGTCGGGACAGGGGGCGGACCGGGGAGCTGTTTTTT. Encoded protein: CASSRDRGRTGELFF.

The V call is TRBV27, the J call TRBJ1-5; possible D gene TRBD1, 6 bases. In germline, CDR1 is MNHEY, CDR2 SMNVEV (reference sequence). The CDR3 extends over 16 amino acids. V was trimmed by 4 bases and J by 1 base, leaving 14 bases between them. The CDR3 sequence is CASSSLIGGSNQPQHF. CDR3 in DNA: TGTGCCAGCAGTTCCCTTATAGGGGGGAGCAATCAGCCCCAGCATTTT.

This clonotype was seen a few times. The chain carries TRBV4-3 and TRBJ1-4; 7 positions agree with TRBD1. Losses at the gene ends were 1 base for V and 8 bases for J; bases not matched to a gene: 7. CDR3 size: 15 residues. Germline CDR1 is LGHNA and CDR2 is YSLEER. The DNA for the CDR3 is TGCGCCAGCAGCCAAGCCGGGACAGAGCAGGAAAAACTGTTTTTT. Its protein is CASSQAGTEQEKLFF.

This clonotype was detected a few times. V is TRBV5-1 and J is TRBJ2-7; 7 bases are a match to TRBD2. V shed 2 bases, J shed 3 bases, and the junction held 8 bases outside the gene matches. Germline loops: CDR1 SGHRS, CDR2 YFSETQ. The length of the CDR3 is 15 residues. The CDR3 reads CASSFLPGLYYEQYF. CDR3 sequence (DNA): TGCGCCAGCAGCTTTTTACCGGGACTATACTACGAGCAGTACTTC.

The chain joins TRBV6-5 to TRBJ2-5, with TRBD2 as a possible D gene (6 bases). Trimming left V 0 bases short and J 2 bases short, with 13 bases between. Germline V gene data show CDR1 as MNHEY and CDR2 as SVGAGI. This CDR3 has 16 amino acids. The CDR3 sequence: CASSYSNAGGQETQYF. The CDR3 DNA follows: TGTGCCAGCAGTTACTCGAATGCCGGGGGTCAAGAGACCCAGTACTTC.

The chain is built from TRBV24-1 and TRBJ2-1; 9 nucleotides match TRBD2. V gave up 10 bases and J gave up 3 bases; unmatched junction bases: 3. This CDR3 is built from 13 residues. Germline V gene sequence: CDR1 KGHDR, CDR2 SFDVKD. This CDR3 is CATSGSYYNEQFF. In DNA, the CDR3 is TGTGCCACTAGCGGGAGTTACTACAATGAGCAGTTCTTC.

CDR3 loop: CAISGDTSYEQYF. The CDR3 DNA sequence: TGTGCCATCAGTGGGGACACCAGCTACGAGCAGTACTTC. The J gene is TRBJ2-7, the V gene TRBV10-3; weak D call: TRBD1 (6 bases). CDR1 is ENHRY and CDR2 is SYGVKD in the germline V gene. The CDR3 covers 13 residues. The germline V and J ends were trimmed by 4 bases and 3 bases, with 10 bases remaining between them.

The genes are TRBV12-3 or TRBV12-4 and TRBJ2-3; possible D gene TRBD2, 5 bases. Trimming cost V 5 bases and J 4 bases, with 13 bases left between them. This CDR3 contains 14 residues. Here the CDR3 reads CASSLPLRADTQYF. As DNA, the CDR3 is TGTGCCAGCAGTCTCCCGCTGAGGGCAGATACGCAGTATTTT.

The rearrangement links TRBV9 to TRBJ2-3; D ambiguous. Germline CDR1 and CDR2: SGDLS and YYNGEE. Trimming stripped 0 bases from V and 4 bases from J, with 18 bases between. The CDR3 spans 17 residues. CDR3 region: CASSVASGPAGADTQYF. CDR3 coding DNA: TGTGCCAGCAGCGTAGCTTCGGGCCCAGCTGGAGCAGATACGCAGTATTTT.

This clonotype showed up just a few times. V usage is TRBV5-1 and J usage is TRBJ2-1; no clear D. CDR1 is SGHRS, CDR2 YFSETQ, per germline. With 0 bases removed from V and 0 bases from J, the gap between germline ends came to 13 bases. The CDR3 is made up of 17 amino acids. As DNA, the CDR3 is TGCGCCAGCAGCTTGGACCCAATCCTCGGCTCCTACAATGAGCAGTTCTTC. Translation: CASSLDPILGSYNEQFF.

This rearrangement joins TRBV4-1 to TRBJ1-4; TRBD1 might be the D (6 bases). Trimming removed 1 base from V and 4 bases from J, with 10 bases in between. This CDR3 spans 15 amino acids. The germline gives CDR1 MGHRA, CDR2 YSYEKL. CDR3 nucleotides: TGCGCCAGCAGCCAAGGCAGAGGGGGTAATGAAAAACTGTTTTTT. Residues: CASSQGRGGNEKLFF.